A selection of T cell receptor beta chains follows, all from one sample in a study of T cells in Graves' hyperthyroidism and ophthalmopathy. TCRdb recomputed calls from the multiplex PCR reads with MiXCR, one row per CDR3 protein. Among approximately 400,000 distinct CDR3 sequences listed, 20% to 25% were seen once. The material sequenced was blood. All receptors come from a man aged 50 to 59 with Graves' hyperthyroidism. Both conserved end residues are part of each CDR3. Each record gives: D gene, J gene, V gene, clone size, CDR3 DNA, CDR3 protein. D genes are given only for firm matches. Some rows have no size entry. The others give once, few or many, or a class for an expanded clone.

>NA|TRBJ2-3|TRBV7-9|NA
TGTGCCAGCAGCACCCTCACGGCAGATACGCAGTATTTT
CASSTLTADTQYF
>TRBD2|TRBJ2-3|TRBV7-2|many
TGTGCCAGCAGCTTAGTAGCGGGAGAGGGAGATACGCAGTATTTT
CASSLVAGEGDTQYF
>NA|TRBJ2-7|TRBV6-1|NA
TGTGCCAGCAGTGCGACGAGCTCCTACGAGCAGTACTTC
CASSATSSYEQYF
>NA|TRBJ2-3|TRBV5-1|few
TGCGCCAGCAGCTTGGTGGTCTCGATCACAGATACGCAGTATTTT
CASSLVVSITDTQYF
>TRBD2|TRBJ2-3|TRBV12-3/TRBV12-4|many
TGTGCCAGCAGCCCCGGGGGGGGAAGGAATACGCAGTATTTT
CASSPGGGRNTQYF
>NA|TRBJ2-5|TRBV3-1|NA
TGTGCCAGCAGCCAATGGCGGATTCAAGAGACCCAGTACTTC
CASSQWRIQETQYF
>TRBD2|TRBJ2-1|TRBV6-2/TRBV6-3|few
TGTGCCAGCCACTCCGGGGGGTACAATGAGCAGTTCTTC
CASHSGGYNEQFF
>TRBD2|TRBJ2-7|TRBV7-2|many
TGTGCCAGCAGCTATAGGGGGTGGGTAGCGGGAAGCTACGAGCAGTACTTC
CASSYRGWVAGSYEQYF
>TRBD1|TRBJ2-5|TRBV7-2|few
TGTGCCAGCAGCTCCGGGACAGGCCGGCAGGGGACCCAGTACTTC
CASSSGTGRQGTQYF
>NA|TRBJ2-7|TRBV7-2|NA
TGTGCCAGCAGCAGACCGCCGACCTACGAGCAGTACTTC
CASSRPPTYEQYF
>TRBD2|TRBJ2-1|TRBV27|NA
TGTGCCAGCAGAATGGGGCGGACTAGCGGGAGAGATGAGCAGTTCTTC
CASRMGRTSGRDEQFF
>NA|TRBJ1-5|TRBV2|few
TGTGCCAGCTTGGGCGTCAATCAGCCCCAGCATTTT
CASLGVNQPQHF
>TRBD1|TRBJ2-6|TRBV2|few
TGTGCCAGCAGTGAACCCGGACAGGCTGCTGGGGCCAACGTCCTGACTTTC
CASSEPGQAAGANVLTF
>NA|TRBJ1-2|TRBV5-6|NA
TGTGCCAGCAGCCTCAGGGTAGGCTATGGCTACACCTTC
CASSLRVGYGYTF
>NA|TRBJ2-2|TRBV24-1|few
TGTGCCACCAGTGATAGGGCCACCGGGGAGCTGTTTTTT
CATSDRATGELFF
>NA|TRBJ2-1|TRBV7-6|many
TGTGCCAGCAGCTTAGGGGCCTACACCTACAATGAGCAGTTCTTC
CASSLGAYTYNEQFF
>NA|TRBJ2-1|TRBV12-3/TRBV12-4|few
TGTGCCACAGGGTGGGGGAAGCATGAGCAGTTCTTC
CATGWGKHEQFF
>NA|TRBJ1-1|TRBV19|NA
TGTGCCAGTAGTATGGGACCCCTGAACACTGAAGCTTTCTTT
CASSMGPLNTEAFF
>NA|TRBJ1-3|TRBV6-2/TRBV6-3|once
TGTGCCAGCAGTGGACAGATCTCTGGAAACACCATATATTTT
CASSGQISGNTIYF
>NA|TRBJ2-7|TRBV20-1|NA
TGCAGTGCTAGCCTGCGGGGGCCCTCCTACGAGCAGTACTTC
CSASLRGPSYEQYF
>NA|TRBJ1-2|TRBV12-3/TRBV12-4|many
TGTGCCAGCAGTCGAGGGGGTTCCGGCTATGGCTACACCTTC
CASSRGGSGYGYTF
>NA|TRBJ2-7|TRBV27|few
TGTGCCAGCAGTTTAGTGGCGGACCTCACCTACGAGCAGTACTTC
CASSLVADLTYEQYF
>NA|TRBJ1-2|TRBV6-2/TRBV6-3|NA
TGTGCCAGCAGTACATTCTTCTTGGGAGGGGCTGGCTACACCTTC
CASSTFFLGGAGYTF
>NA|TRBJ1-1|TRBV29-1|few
TGCAGCGTTTTTCATCACGCGCACCTGAACACTGAAGCTTTCTTT
CSVFHHAHLNTEAFF
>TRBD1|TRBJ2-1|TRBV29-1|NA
TGCAGCGTTGAAGCGGCGACAGGGAGCAATGAGCAGTTCTTC
CSVEAATGSNEQFF
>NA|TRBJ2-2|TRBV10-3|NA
TGTGCCATCAACCCGAGGGGGGGCCCGGACACCGGGGAGCTGTTTTTT
CAINPRGGPDTGELFF
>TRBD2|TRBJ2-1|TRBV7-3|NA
TGTGCCAGCAGCTTGGAACTAGCGGCCAACAATGAGCAGTTCTTC
CASSLELAANNEQFF
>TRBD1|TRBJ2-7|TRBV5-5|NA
TGTGCCAGCAGCCAGGGACAGGGTTACTACGAGCAGTACTTC
CASSQGQGYYEQYF
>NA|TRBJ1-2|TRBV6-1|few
TGTGCCAGCAGTGAAGGGCCTTATGGCTACACCTTC
CASSEGPYGYTF
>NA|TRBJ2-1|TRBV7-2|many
TGTGCCAGCAGTTCCTGGCGGAGCTCCTACAATGAGCAGTTCTTC
CASSSWRSSYNEQFF
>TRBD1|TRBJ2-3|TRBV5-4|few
TGTGCCAGCAGGGACAGGAGAACGGATACGCAGTATTTT
CASRDRRTDTQYF
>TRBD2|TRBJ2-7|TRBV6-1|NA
TGTGCCAGCAGTGAAGCGGCTAGCGGGCTTTACGAGCAGTACTTC
CASSEAASGLYEQYF
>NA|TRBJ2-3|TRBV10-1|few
TGCGCCAGCAGCAAAACCCCGGGAGAAGGTACAGATACGCAGTATTTT
CASSKTPGEGTDTQYF
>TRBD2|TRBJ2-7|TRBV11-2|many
TGTGCCAGCAGCTTAGATCTAGCGGGAGCACGAGAGCAGTACTTC
CASSLDLAGAREQYF
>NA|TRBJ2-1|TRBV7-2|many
TGTGCCAGCAGCTCATACAGGGATTATTACAATGAGCAGTTCTTC
CASSSYRDYYNEQFF
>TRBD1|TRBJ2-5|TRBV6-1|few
TGTGCCAGCAGGCCTCGGGGACAGGGGGGTAGGGAGACCCAGTACTTC
CASRPRGQGGRETQYF
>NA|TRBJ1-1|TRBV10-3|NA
TGTGCCACTTCTATGGGGGGGGGAGGCACTGAAGCTTTCTTT
CATSMGGGGTEAFF
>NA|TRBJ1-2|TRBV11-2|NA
TGTGCCAGCAGCTCCGGGACCTATGGCTACACCTTC
CASSSGTYGYTF
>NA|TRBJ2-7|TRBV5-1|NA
TGCGCCAGCAGCAGATATAGGGACCGCTACGAGCAGTACTTC
CASSRYRDRYEQYF
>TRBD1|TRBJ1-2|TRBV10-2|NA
TGCGCCAGCAGGCCACAGGGGGAAGGTAGTGGCTACACCTTC
CASRPQGEGSGYTF
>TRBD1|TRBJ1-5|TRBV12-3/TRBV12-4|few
TGTGCCAGCCAGGGGGATTCAGGCAATCAGCCCCAGCATTTT
CASQGDSGNQPQHF
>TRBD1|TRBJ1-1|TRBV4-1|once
TGCGCCAGCAGCCCATATACAGGGGAAACTGAAGCTCTCTTT
CASSPYTGETEALF
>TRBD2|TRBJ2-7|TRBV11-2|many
TGTGCCAGCAGCGTGACTAGCGGGAGTTACGAGCAGTACTTC
CASSVTSGSYEQYF
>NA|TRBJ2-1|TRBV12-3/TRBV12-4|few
TGTGCCAGCAGGGTAGCGGCAACCTACAATGAGCAGTTCTTC
CASRVAATYNEQFF
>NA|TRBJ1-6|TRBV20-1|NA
TGCAGTGCTAGAGAGGCAGGGTGGGACAATTCACCCCTCCACTTT
CSAREAGWDNSPLHF
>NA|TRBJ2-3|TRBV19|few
TGTGCCAGTAGGGGTGAAGGAACAGATACGCAGTATTTT
CASRGEGTDTQYF
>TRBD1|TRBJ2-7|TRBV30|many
TGTGCCTGGACCGGACAGGGGAGCGCCTACGAGCAGTACTTC
CAWTGQGSAYEQYF
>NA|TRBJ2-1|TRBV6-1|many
TGTGCCAGCAGTGACCAGGCGGCCCGTGGGGAGCAGTTCTTC
CASSDQAARGEQFF
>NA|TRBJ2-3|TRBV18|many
TGTGCCAGCTCACCAATATCAGATCAAGATACGCAGTATTTT
CASSPISDQDTQYF
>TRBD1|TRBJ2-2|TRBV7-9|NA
TGTGCCAGCAGCCAGTGGACAGGGCTTCCCGGGGAGCTGTTTTTT
CASSQWTGLPGELFF
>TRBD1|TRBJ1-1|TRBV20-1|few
TGCAGTAAGCTAGGGACAGGGGGATTTGCTGAAGCTTTCTTT
CSKLGTGGFAEAFF
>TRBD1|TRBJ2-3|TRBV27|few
TGTGCCAGCAGCGACGGCCCCGACAGGGTCAGCACAGATACGCAGTATTTT
CASSDGPDRVSTDTQYF
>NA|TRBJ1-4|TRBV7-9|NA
TGTGCCAGCAGCTTAGGAAAGTCCGGCGCAACTAATGAAAAACTGTTTTTT
CASSLGKSGATNEKLFF